This T cell receptor beta chain was captured in a study of T cell repertoires in cytomegalovirus infection. Study summary: TCR beta signatures that were public indicated CMV infection and matching HLA type.

Remarks on this clonotype: Its cognate antigen is unknown.

TCRdb processed the reads anew with MiXCR; each CDR3 protein has one entry. The data show 45,000 to 55,000 distinct CDR3 sequences, with under 25% seen just once and over 85% held by the top ten. Study results and limitations: HLA-C-restricted CMV clonotypes gave the most frequent clonotype in two of eight donors.

Germline CDR1 MNHNY, CDR2 SVGAGI (reference sequence). The CDR3 extends over 14 amino acids. J was trimmed by 9 bases and V by 6 bases; bases with no gene match: 8. This sample comprised CD8+ T cells from cultured PBMCs, obtained from culture after CMV antigen stimulation. This receptor was obtained from a human donor in good health (CMV status not recorded). Some clones in this sample may be carry-over from other donors' samples. The V gene is TRBV6-6, the J gene TRBJ1-6; 7 positions agree with TRBD1. CDR3 sequence: CASRETGRGSPLHF. The CDR3 DNA sequence: TGTGCCAGCAGGGAGACAGGGAGGGGTTCACCCCTCCACTTT.